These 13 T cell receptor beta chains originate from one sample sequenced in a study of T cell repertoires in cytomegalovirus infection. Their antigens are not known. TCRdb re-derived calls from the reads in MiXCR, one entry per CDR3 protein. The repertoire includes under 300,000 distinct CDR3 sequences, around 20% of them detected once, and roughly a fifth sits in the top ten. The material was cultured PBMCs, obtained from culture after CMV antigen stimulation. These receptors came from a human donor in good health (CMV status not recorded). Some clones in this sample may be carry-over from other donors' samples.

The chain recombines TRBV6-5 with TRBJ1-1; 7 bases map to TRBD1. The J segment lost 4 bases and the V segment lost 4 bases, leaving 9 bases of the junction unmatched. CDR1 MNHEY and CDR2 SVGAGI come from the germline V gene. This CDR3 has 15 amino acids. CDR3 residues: CASSSTTGVTTEAFF. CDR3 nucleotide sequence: TGTGCCAGCAGTTCGACCACAGGGGTGACCACTGAAGCTTTCTTT.

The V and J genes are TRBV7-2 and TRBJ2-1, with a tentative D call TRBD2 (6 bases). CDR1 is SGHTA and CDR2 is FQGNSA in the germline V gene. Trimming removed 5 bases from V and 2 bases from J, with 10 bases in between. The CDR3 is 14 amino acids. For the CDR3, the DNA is TGTGCCAGCAGCGCACGACTAGCCTACAATGAGCAGTTCTTC. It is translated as CASSARLAYNEQFF. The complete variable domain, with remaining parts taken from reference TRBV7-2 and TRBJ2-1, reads GAGVSQSPSNKVTEKGKDVELRCDPISGHTALYWYRQSLGQGLEFLIYFQGNSAPDKSGLPSDRFSAERTGGSVSTLTIQRTQQEDSAVYLCASSARLAYNEQFFGPGTRLTVL.

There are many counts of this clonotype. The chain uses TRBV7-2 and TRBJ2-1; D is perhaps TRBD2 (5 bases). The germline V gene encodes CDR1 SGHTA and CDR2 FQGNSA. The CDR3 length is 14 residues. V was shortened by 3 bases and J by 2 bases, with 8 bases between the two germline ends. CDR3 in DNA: TGTGCCAGCAGCTTCCGGACTCCCTACAATGAGCAGTTCTTC. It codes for CASSFRTPYNEQFF.

The CDR3 DNA follows: TGTGCCAGCAGTCCGGGGACAGGGGGGCACTATGGCTACACCTTC. Translation: CASSPGTGGHYGYTF. The chain uses TRBV12-3 or TRBV12-4 and TRBJ1-2; 11 bases match TRBD1. The CDR3 totals 15 residues. Trimming took 5 bases from V and 3 from J; bases not matched to a gene: 5.

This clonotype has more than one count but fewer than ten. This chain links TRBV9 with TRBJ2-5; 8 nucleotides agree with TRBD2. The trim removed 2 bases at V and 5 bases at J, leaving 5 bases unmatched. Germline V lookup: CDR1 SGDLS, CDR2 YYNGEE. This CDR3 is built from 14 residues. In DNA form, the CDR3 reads TGTGCCAGCAGCGTGGGACTAGGATTCGAGACCCAGTACTTC. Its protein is CASSVGLGFETQYF.

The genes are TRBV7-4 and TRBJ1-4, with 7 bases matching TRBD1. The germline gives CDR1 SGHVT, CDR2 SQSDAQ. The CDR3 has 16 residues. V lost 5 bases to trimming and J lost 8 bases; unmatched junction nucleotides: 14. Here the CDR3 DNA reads TGTGCCAGCAGCACTCGGAAGAACAGGGGAAACGAAAAACTGTTTTTT. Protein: CASSTRKNRGNEKLFF.

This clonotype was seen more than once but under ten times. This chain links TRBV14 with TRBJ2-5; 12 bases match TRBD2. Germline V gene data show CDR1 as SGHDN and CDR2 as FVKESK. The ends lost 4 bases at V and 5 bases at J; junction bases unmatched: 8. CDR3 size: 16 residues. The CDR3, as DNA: TGTGCCAGCAGCCTACGACTAGCGGGAGTGGCTGAGACCCAGTACTTC. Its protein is CASSLRLAGVAETQYF.

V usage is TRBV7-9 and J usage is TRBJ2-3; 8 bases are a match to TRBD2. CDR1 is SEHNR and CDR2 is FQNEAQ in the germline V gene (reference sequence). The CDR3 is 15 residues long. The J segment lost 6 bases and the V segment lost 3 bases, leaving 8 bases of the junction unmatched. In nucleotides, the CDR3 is TGTGCCAGCAGCTTCGGGACTAGTGGGTCCGATACGCAGTATTTT. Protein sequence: CASSFGTSGSDTQYF.

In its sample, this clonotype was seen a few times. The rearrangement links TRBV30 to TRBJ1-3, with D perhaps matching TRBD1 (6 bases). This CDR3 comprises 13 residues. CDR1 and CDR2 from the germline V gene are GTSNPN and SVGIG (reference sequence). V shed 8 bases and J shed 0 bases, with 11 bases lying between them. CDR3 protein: CAAATGSGNTIYF. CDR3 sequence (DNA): TGTGCCGCAGCGACAGGCTCTGGAAACACCATATATTTT.

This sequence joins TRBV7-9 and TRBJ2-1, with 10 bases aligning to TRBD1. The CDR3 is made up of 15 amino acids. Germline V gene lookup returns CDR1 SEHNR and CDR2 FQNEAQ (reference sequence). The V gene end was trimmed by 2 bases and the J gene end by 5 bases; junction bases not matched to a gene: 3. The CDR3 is CASSLRDRGNNEQFF. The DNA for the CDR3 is TGTGCCAGCAGCTTAAGGGACAGGGGCAACAATGAGCAGTTCTTC.

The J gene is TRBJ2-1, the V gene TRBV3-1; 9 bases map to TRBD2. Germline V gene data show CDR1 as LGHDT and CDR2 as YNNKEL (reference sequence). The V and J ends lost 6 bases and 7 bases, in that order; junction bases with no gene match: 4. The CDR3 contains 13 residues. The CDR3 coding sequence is TGTGCCAGCAGAATCAGCGGGGGGAATGAGCAGTTCTTC. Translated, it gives CASRISGGNEQFF.

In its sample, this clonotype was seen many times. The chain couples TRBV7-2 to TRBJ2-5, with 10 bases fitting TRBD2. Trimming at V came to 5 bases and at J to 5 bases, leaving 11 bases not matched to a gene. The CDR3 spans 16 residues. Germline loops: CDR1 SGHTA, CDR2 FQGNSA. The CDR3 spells CASSTVHYSGRETQYF. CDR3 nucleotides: TGTGCCAGCAGCACAGTCCATTATAGCGGGAGGGAGACCCAGTACTTC. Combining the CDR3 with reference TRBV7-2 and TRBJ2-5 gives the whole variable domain GAGVSQSPSNKVTEKGKDVELRCDPISGHTALYWYRQSLGQGLEFLIYFQGNSAPDKSGLPSDRFSAERTGGSVSTLTIQRTQQEDSAVYLCASSTVHYSGRETQYFGPGTRLLVL.

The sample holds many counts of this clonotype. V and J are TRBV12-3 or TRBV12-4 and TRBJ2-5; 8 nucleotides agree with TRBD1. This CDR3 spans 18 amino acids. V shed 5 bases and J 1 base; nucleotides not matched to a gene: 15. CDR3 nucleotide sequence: TGTGCCAGCAGTCCCCGGGACAGGCTTTCCAATAGCCAAGAGACCCAGTACTTC. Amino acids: CASSPRDRLSNSQETQYF.